This T cell receptor beta chain appears in the sequencing data of a study of cytomegalovirus exposure and HLA in healthy donors. Study background: The same platform was used for the 120 validation repertoires and the roughly 700 first-cohort repertoires, a later analysis reported. Study-wide findings and caveats: Cytomegalovirus status, reportedly, was diagnosed with high specificity and sensitivity by the classifier. Most observed TCR sequences were rare, whereas some public TCRs were detected in many donors. A later analysis found first-cohort TCR clusters tended to co-occur in the 90 to 150 validation repertoires.

Trimming cost V 5 bases and J 1 base, with 15 bases left between them. CDR3 length equals 15 residues. The V gene's germline CDR1 is SNHLY and CDR2 FYNNEI. Sequenced by immunoSEQ multiplex PCR; TCRdb stores in-frame clones only, minus some. The repertoire has 250,000 to 300,000 clones, almost 90% of them found once; the top ten carry 0.35% to 0.4%. About this clone: Its target is unknown.

Sequenced sample: PBMCs. This clonotype originated in a woman in her late teens or twenties in good health and CMV-seronegative. The J gene is TRBJ2-7, the V gene TRBV2; D remains ambiguous. CDR3 residues: CASSPGTDKSYEQYV. The CDR3 DNA follows: TGTGCCAGCAGTCCCGGCACAGACAAGTCCTACGAGCAGTACGTC.